The 27 T cell receptor beta chains presented below share a single source sample, sequenced in a study of post-analysis software for immune sequencing data. Every TCR beta cDNA library bore unique molecular identifiers. MiXCR was run by TCRdb on the PCR reads, yielding one entry per CDR3 protein. Of approximately 630,000 distinct CDR3 sequences in the sample, 55% to 70% were seen once. Their specific antigens are unknown. Study-wide results and caveats: Among roughly 5 TRBV segments more frequent in patients than controls were TRBV5-6, TRBV5-1 and TRBV20-1.

The material sequenced was blood. The source of these receptors is a girl aged 2 to 10 with multiple sclerosis.

The chain joins TRBV6-6 to TRBJ1-5; 10 nucleotides align to TRBD1. With V trimmed by 6 bases and J by 6 bases, 5 bases remained unmatched. CDR1 MNHNY and CDR2 SVGAGI come from the germline V gene (reference sequence). The CDR3 length is 14 residues. CDR3 in amino acids: CASSIDRGPQPQHF. In DNA form, the CDR3 reads TGTGCCAGCAGCATTGACAGGGGGCCTCAGCCCCAGCATTTT.

This clonotype was found a few times. The rearrangement links TRBV29-1 to TRBJ2-1; 7 bases align to TRBD1. CDR1 is SQVTM and CDR2 is ANQGSEA in the germline V gene. With V trimmed by 6 bases and J by 8 bases, 10 bases remained unmatched. The CDR3 contains 13 residues. The CDR3 here is CSVAPSDRDEQFF. DNA for the CDR3: TGCAGCGTGGCCCCCTCAGACAGGGATGAGCAGTTCTTC.

The CDR3 sequence is CASSSRGPDGYTF. CDR3 bases: TGTGCCAGCAGTTCCCGGGGGCCGGATGGCTACACCTTC. This chain uses TRBV12-3 or TRBV12-4 with TRBJ1-2; D is possibly TRBD1 (6 bases). The ends were cut back, 4 bases at V and 6 bases at J, with 12 bases in the middle. The CDR3 is made up of 13 amino acids.

This rearrangement joins TRBV7-2 to TRBJ2-2, with a tentative D call TRBD1 (6 bases). Germline lookup yields CDR1 SGHTA and CDR2 FQGNSA. The V and J ends lost 3 bases and 6 bases respectively, with 14 bases between them. The CDR3 loop spans 15 amino acids. This CDR3 reads CASSLRGTFPGELFF. The CDR3 nucleotides are TGTGCCAGCAGCTTGAGGGGGACCTTTCCCGGGGAGCTGTTTTTT.

In DNA, the CDR3 is TGTGCCAGCAGCGCGCCTGGGACTTCTAAGACCCAGTACTTC. Residues: CASSAPGTSKTQYF. This chain connects TRBV7-2 to TRBJ2-5; D might be TRBD2 (6 bases). CDR3 length equals 14 residues. The germline V gene encodes CDR1 SGHTA and CDR2 FQGNSA. V lost 5 bases and J lost 6, with 16 bases in between.

The chain links TRBV10-3 to TRBJ2-3; the D is unclear. V was trimmed by 3 bases and J by 6 bases, leaving 7 bases between them. The CDR3 is 12 amino acids. The germline V gene encodes CDR1 ENHRY and CDR2 SYGVKD. The CDR3: CAISENLDTQYF. In DNA form, the CDR3 reads TGTGCCATCAGTGAAAATCTGGATACGCAGTATTTT.

In this sample, this clonotype turned up a few times. The chain couples TRBV10-3 to TRBJ2-6; D not resolved. With 6 bases removed from V and 0 bases from J, the gap between germline ends came to 3 bases. CDR1 and CDR2 (germline): ENHRY, SYGVKD. The CDR3 consists of 13 residues. The CDR3 is CAIRGSGANVLTF. The CDR3 region has the DNA TGTGCCATCAGGGGCTCTGGGGCCAACGTCCTGACTTTC.

The CDR3 nucleotides read TGTGCCAGCAGTTTAGCCCAAGGAAAACTGTTTTTT. This encodes CASSLAQGKLFF. The chain links TRBV12-3 or TRBV12-4 to TRBJ1-4; D not resolved. The CDR3 has 12 residues. The ends were cut back, 0 bases at V and 10 bases at J, with 6 bases in the middle.

The chain couples TRBV29-1 to TRBJ2-1; D remains ambiguous. The CDR3 extends over 13 amino acids. V lost 3 bases, J lost 9 bases, and 15 bases lay in between. Per germline, CDR1 SQVTM and CDR2 ANQGSEA. The CDR3 DNA follows: TGCAGCGTTGACCCCAGGTTCGGCGTTGAGCAGTTCTTC. The encoded protein is CSVDPRFGVEQFF.

The V gene is TRBV5-1, the J gene TRBJ2-3; 8 nucleotides match TRBD2. The CDR3 consists of 15 residues. J lost 5 bases, V lost 0 bases, and 5 bases had no gene match. Germline V lookup: CDR1 SGHRS, CDR2 YFSETQ. The CDR3 loop is CASSLVTSGGDTQYF. For the CDR3, the DNA is TGCGCCAGCAGCTTGGTAACTAGCGGTGGAGATACGCAGTATTTT.

The rearrangement links TRBV19 to TRBJ2-5; D gene unclear. The CDR3 is 13 amino acids. CDR1 is LNHDA and CDR2 is SQIVND in the germline V gene (reference sequence). V was clipped by 7 bases and J by 2 bases, with 11 bases between them. CDR3 amino acids: CASIIGRQETQYF. CDR3 sequence (DNA): TGTGCCAGTATTATCGGTCGACAAGAGACCCAGTACTTC. Using reference TRBV19 and TRBJ2-5 for the parts outside the CDR3, the full variable domain is DGGITQSPKYLFRKEGQNVTLSCEQNLNHDAMYWYRQDPGQGLRLIYYSQIVNDFQKGDIAEGYSVSREKKESFPLTVTSAQKNPTAFYLCASIIGRQETQYFGPGTRLLVL.

In its sample, this clonotype was seen a few times. J is TRBJ2-5 and V is TRBV28; no clear D. The ends were cut back, 6 bases at V and 5 bases at J, with 10 bases in the middle. Germline loops: CDR1 MDHEN, CDR2 SYDVKM. The CDR3 sequence is 12 residues long. The DNA for the CDR3 is TGTGCCAGCAGCCCTCTATCGGAGACCCAGTACTTC. It specifies CASSPLSETQYF. Together with reference TRBV28 and TRBJ2-5, the CDR3 gives the full variable domain: DVKVTQSSRYLVKRTGEKVFLECVQDMDHENMFWYRQDPGLGLRLIYFSYDVKMKEKGDIPEGYSVSREKKERFSLILESASTNQTSMYLCASSPLSETQYFGPGTRLLVL.

Comment on this clonotype: With a much larger clone just one base away, this may be a read error. CDR3 sequence reads: CASGEEGETQYF. CDR3 bases: TGTGCCAGCGGGGAAGAGGGAGAGACCCAGTACTTC. J is TRBJ2-5 and V is TRBV6-6; perhaps TRBD2 as D (5 bases). V gave up 8 bases and J gave up 4 bases, with 11 bases separating them. The CDR3 has 12 residues. Germline V CDR1 and CDR2: MNHNY, SVGAGI (reference sequence).

The table lists this clonotype with a few counts. This chain links TRBV7-6 with TRBJ2-7; D may correspond to TRBD1 or TRBD2 (5 bases each). Germline assignment: CDR1 SGHVS and CDR2 FNYEAQ. The CDR3 is 16 amino acids. V was cut by 1 base and J by 6 bases, with 19 bases left in between. The chain's CDR3 is CASSLGVGELHPEQYF. The CDR3 DNA reads TGTGCCAGCAGCTTAGGGGTGGGGGAGCTTCACCCCGAGCAGTACTTC.

This chain links TRBV6-1 with TRBJ1-2; TRBD1 matches at 8 bases. The CDR3 has 15 amino acids. In germline, CDR1 is MNHNS, CDR2 SASEGT. V dropped 1 base and J dropped 7; count of bases not matched to a gene: 8. The CDR3 sequence is CASSEERQGAAGYTF. CDR3 nucleotides: TGTGCCAGCAGTGAAGAACGGCAGGGGGCTGCTGGCTACACCTTC.

The rearrangement uses TRBV20-1 and TRBJ2-7, with TRBD2 matching over 11 bases. The CDR3 extends over 14 amino acids. V was pared by 5 bases and J by 2 bases, with 5 bases of the junction left unmatched. The germline gives CDR1 DFQATT, CDR2 SNEGSKA (reference sequence). The CDR3 reads CSAFGTSGPYEQYF. DNA of the CDR3: TGCAGTGCTTTCGGGACTAGCGGTCCCTACGAGCAGTACTTC.

The chain employs TRBV20-1 and TRBJ1-2; TRBD1 might be the D (5 bases). Germline V lookup: CDR1 DFQATT, CDR2 SNEGSKA (reference sequence). The V end lost 6 bases, the J end lost 8 bases, and 16 bases lay between the germline ends. The CDR3 totals 12 residues. CDR3 region: CSAPDTGGGYTF. The CDR3 bases are TGCAGTGCCCCGGACACGGGAGGGGGCTACACCTTC.

To note about this clonotype: Being one base from a much bigger clone, this may be a read error. In DNA form, the CDR3 reads TGCGCCAGCAGTATAGGACTAGCGGGAAAGACCAAGCAGTACTTC. It codes for CASSIGLAGKTKQYF. J is TRBJ2-7 and V is TRBV10-2, with 12 bases fitting TRBD2. Unmatched junction bases numbered 10, after V lost 5 bases and J lost 8 bases. The CDR3 is 15 amino acids. Germline V gene data show CDR1 as WSHSY and CDR2 as SAAADI.

This clonotype was seen a single time. V is TRBV5-1 and J is TRBJ2-3, with D hard to call. The germline V and J ends were trimmed by 4 bases and 1 base, with 13 bases remaining between them. The length of the CDR3 is 15 residues. CDR1 is SGHRS and CDR2 is YFSETQ in the germline V gene. The CDR3 nucleotides are TGCGCCAGCAGCACGTCTATCGCTGGCACAGATACGCAGTATTTT. This codes for CASSTSIAGTDTQYF.

The chain has TRBV20-1 and TRBJ2-1; the D call may be TRBD1 or TRBD2 (5 bases each). The CDR3 spans 16 residues. CDR1 and CDR2 from the germline V gene are DFQATT and SNEGSKA (reference sequence). Trimming stripped 0 bases from V and 9 bases from J, with 21 bases between. CDR3 in DNA: TGCAGTGCTAGAGATCGGGCAGGGCCATCGGGGACTGAGCAGTTCTTC. This codes for CSARDRAGPSGTEQFF.

The chain employs TRBV2 and TRBJ2-7; D is uncertain. Trimming cost V 6 bases and J 12 bases, with 12 bases left between them. The CDR3 consists of 10 residues. Germline values: CDR1 SNHLY, CDR2 FYNNEI. CDR3 nucleotides: TGTGCCAGCAGGGGCCAAGTTCTGTACTTC. Its translation is CASRGQVLYF.

The chain couples TRBV7-9 to TRBJ2-5; 7 bases agree with TRBD1. From germline, CDR1 is SEHNR and CDR2 FQNEAQ (reference sequence). CDR3 length: 17 amino acids. The V gene end was trimmed by 6 bases and the J gene end by 5 bases; junction bases not matched to a gene: 18. CDR3 nucleotide sequence: TGTGCCAGCAGTTCAAGAGATCGGGACAGAACCAAGGAGACCCAGTACTTC. It specifies CASSSRDRDRTKETQYF.

V usage is TRBV27 and J usage is TRBJ2-2; D call uncertain. CDR1 MNHEY and CDR2 SMNVEV come from the germline V gene (reference sequence). Trimming stripped 5 bases from V and 7 bases from J, with 20 bases between. This CDR3 region has 16 residues. The CDR3 DNA reads as TGTGCCAGCAGTGGCGCCGTTGCAGTTGGAGTCGGGGAGCTGTTTTTT. Protein product: CASSGAVAVGVGELFF.

This rearrangement joins TRBV24-1 to TRBJ2-1; 8 nucleotides agree with TRBD2. The CDR3 length is 16 residues. Germline V lookup: CDR1 KGHDR, CDR2 SFDVKD. V lost 3 bases to trimming and J lost 7 bases; unmatched junction nucleotides: 10. The chain's CDR3 is CATSDPGGEGRNEQFF. In DNA, the CDR3 is TGTGCCACCAGTGATCCGGGAGGGGAGGGGAGAAATGAGCAGTTCTTC.

In its sample, this clonotype was seen a few times. The J gene is TRBJ2-1, the V gene TRBV7-8, with D hard to call. Trimming took 5 bases from V and 5 from J, leaving 13 bases between them. Germline loops: CDR1 SGHVS, CDR2 FQNEAQ. The CDR3 totals 14 residues. This chain's CDR3 is CASSRPTGHNEQFF. DNA for the CDR3: TGTGCCAGCAGCCGGCCCACTGGCCACAATGAGCAGTTCTTC.

This clonotype was observed a single time. The rearrangement links TRBV4-3 to TRBJ1-2, with a possible D match to TRBD1 (5 bases). Germline CDR1 and CDR2: LGHNA and YSLEER. Trimming took 0 bases from V and 4 from J, leaving 12 bases between them. The CDR3 runs to 15 residues. The CDR3 loop is CASSQEGAGSYGYTF. The CDR3 DNA sequence: TGCGCCAGCAGCCAAGAAGGGGCAGGCTCCTATGGCTACACCTTC.

This chain's CDR3 is CASSDPSPDRYGYTF. CDR3 coding DNA: TGCGCCAGCAGTGATCCTAGCCCGGACCGCTATGGCTACACCTTC. J is TRBJ1-2 and V is TRBV10-2, with D unresolved. Trimming removed 3 bases at V and 4 bases at J, with 15 bases between. Germline CDR1 is WSHSY and CDR2 is SAAADI. The CDR3 is 15 residues long.